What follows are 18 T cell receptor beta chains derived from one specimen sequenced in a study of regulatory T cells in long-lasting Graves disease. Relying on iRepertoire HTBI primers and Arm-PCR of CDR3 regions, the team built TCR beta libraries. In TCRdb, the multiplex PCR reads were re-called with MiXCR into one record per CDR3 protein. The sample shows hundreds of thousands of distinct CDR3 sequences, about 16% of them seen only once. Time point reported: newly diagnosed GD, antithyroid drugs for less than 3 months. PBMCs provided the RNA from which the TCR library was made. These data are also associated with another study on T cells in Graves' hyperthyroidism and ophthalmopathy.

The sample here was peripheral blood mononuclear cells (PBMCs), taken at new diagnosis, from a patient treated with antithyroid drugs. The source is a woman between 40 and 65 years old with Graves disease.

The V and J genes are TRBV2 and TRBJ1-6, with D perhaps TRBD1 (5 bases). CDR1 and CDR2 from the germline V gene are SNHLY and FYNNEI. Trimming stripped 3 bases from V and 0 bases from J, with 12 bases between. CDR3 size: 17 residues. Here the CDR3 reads CASSDARESSYNSPLHF. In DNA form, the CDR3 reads TGTGCCAGCAGTGACGCCAGGGAAAGCTCCTATAATTCACCCCTCCACTTT.

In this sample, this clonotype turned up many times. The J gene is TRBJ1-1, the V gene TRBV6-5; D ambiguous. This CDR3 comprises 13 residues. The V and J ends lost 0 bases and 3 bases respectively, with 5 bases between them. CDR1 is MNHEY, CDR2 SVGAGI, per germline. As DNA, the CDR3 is TGTGCCAGCAGTTACTCACCTTACACTGAAGCTTTCTTT. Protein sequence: CASSYSPYTEAFF.

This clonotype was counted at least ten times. CDR3 loop: CASRHPPKETQYF. Written as DNA, the CDR3 is TGTGCCAGTCGTCACCCACCAAAAGAGACCCAGTACTTC. This rearrangement joins TRBV18 to TRBJ2-5; unclear D gene. This CDR3 contains 13 residues. Trimming shortened V by 9 bases and J by 3 bases, and 14 bases separated the two germline ends. CDR1 and CDR2 (germline): KGHSH, LQKENI.

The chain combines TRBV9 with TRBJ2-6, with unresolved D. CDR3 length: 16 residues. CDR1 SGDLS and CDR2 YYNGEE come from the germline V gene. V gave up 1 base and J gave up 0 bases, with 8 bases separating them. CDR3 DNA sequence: TGTGCCAGCAGCGTAAGGGCCGACTCTGGGGCCAACGTCCTGACTTTC. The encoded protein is CASSVRADSGANVLTF.

CDR3 region: CASSPGAFSGNQPQHF. CDR3 nucleotide sequence: TGTGCCAGCAGCCCCGGGGCCTTCTCGGGCAATCAGCCCCAGCATTTT. The rearrangement uses TRBV3-1 and TRBJ1-5; possibly TRBD1 for D (5 bases). CDR1 is LGHDT and CDR2 is YNNKEL in the germline V gene (reference sequence). V was shortened by 4 bases and J by 2 bases, with 15 bases between the two germline ends. The CDR3 totals 16 residues. Drawing the rest from reference TRBV3-1 and TRBJ1-5, the complete variable domain is DTAVSQTPKYLVTQMGNDKSIKCEQNLGHDTMYWYKQDSKKFLKIMFSYNNKELIINETVPNRFSPKSPDKAHLNLHINSLELGDSAVYFCASSPGAFSGNQPQHFGDGTRLSIL.

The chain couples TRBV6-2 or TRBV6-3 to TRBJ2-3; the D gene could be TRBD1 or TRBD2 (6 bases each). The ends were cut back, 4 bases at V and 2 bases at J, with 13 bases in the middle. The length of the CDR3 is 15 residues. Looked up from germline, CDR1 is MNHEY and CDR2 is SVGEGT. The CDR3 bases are TGTGCCAGCAGTTTAAGGGGGGCTACCACAGATACGCAGTATTTT. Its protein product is CASSLRGATTDTQYF.

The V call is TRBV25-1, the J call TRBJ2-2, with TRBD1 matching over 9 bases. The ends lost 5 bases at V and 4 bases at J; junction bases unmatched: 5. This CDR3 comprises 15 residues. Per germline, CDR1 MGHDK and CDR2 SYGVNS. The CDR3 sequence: CASSRQGEGTGELFF. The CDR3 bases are TGTGCCAGCAGTCGACAGGGGGAGGGCACCGGGGAGCTGTTTTTT.

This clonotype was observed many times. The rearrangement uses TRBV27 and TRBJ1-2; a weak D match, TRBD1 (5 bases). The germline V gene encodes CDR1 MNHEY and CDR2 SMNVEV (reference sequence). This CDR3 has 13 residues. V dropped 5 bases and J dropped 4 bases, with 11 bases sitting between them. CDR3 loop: CASSRGGVYGYTF. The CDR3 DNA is TGTGCCAGCAGTCGTGGGGGAGTCTATGGCTACACCTTC.

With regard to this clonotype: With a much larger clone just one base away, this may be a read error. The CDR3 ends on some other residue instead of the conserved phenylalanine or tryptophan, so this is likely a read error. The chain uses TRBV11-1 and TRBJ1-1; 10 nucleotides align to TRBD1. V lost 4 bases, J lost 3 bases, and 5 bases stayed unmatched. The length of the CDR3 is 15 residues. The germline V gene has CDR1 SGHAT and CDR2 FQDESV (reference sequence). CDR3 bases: TGTGCCAGCAGCTCCCAGGACAGGGGGGACACTGAAGCTTTCCTT. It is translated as CASSSQDRGDTEAFL.

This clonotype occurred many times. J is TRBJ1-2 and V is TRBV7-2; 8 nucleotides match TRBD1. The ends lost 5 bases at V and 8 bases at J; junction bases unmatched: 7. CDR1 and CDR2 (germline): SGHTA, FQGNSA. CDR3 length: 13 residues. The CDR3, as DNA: TGTGCCAGCAGCCGGGGACAGGCCCTAGGCTACACCTTC. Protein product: CASSRGQALGYTF.

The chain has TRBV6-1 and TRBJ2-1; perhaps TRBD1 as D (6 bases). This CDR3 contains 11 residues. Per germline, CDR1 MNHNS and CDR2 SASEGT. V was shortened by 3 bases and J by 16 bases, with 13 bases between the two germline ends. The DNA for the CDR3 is TGTGCCAGCAGTGACACAGGGTTGGAATTCTTC. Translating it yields CASSDTGLEFF.

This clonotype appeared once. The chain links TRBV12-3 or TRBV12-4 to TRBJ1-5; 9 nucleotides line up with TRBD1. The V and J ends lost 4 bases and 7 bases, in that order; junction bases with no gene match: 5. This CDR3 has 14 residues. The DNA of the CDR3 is TGTGCCAGCAGTTATCGACAGGGGGAACAGCCCCAGCATTTT. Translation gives CASSYRQGEQPQHF.

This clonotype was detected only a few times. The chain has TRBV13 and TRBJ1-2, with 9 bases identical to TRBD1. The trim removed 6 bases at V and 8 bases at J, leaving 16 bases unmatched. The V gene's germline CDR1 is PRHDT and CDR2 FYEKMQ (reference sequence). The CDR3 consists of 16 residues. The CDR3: CASSGELEQGAWGYTF. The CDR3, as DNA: TGTGCCAGCAGTGGCGAGCTGGAACAGGGGGCGTGGGGCTACACCTTC.

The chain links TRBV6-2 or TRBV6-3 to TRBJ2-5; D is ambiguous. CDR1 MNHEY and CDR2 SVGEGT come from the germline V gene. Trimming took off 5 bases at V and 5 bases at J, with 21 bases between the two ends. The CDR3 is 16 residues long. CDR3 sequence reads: CASSTPIQDPRETQYF. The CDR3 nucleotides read TGTGCCAGCAGTACCCCAATTCAGGATCCCAGGGAGACCCAGTACTTC.

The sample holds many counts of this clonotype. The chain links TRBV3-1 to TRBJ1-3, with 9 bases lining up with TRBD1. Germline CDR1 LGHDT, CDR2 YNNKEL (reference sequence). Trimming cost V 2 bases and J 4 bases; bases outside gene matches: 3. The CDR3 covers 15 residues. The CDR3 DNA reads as TGTGCCAGCAGCCAATGGGGACAGGGAGGAAACACCATATATTTT. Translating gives CASSQWGQGGNTIYF.

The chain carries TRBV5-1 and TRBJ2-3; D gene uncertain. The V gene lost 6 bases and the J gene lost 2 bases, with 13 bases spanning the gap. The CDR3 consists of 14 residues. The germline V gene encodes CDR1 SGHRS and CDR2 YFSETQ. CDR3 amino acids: CASMDQVLTDTQYF. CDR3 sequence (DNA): TGCGCCAGCATGGATCAGGTTCTCACAGATACGCAGTATTTT.

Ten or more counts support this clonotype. The CDR3, as DNA: TGTGCCAGCTCACGAATTGGAGATACGCAGTATTTT. It yields the protein CASSRIGDTQYF. J is TRBJ2-3 and V is TRBV18; D not resolved. The CDR3 extends over 12 amino acids. Germline loops: CDR1 KGHSH, CDR2 LQKENI. V was clipped by 4 bases and J by 5 bases, with 7 bases between them. Full variable domain (missing parts from reference TRBV18 and TRBJ2-3): NAGVMQNPRHLVRRRGQEARLRCSPMKGHSHVYWYRQLPEEGLKFMVYLQKENIIDESGMPKERFSAEFPKEGPSILRIQQVVRGDSAAYFCASSRIGDTQYFGPGTRLTVL.

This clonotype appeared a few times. The CDR3 nucleotides are TGTGCCAGCGCGTCAGGGCGGGATTTAAGGGAAAAACTGTTTTTT. Translating gives CASASGRDLREKLFF. The chain combines TRBV12-3 or TRBV12-4 with TRBJ1-4, with a possible D match to TRBD1 (5 bases). Trimming stripped 8 bases from V and 8 bases from J, with 21 bases between. The CDR3 runs to 15 residues.